This TCR beta chain emerged from a study of T cell changes during pregnancy in multiple sclerosis. Trimming took off 4 bases at V and 1 base at J, with 10 bases between the two ends. The CDR3 runs to 15 residues. Per the germline V gene, CDR1 is ENHRY and CDR2 is SYGVKD. Sequencing was performed with immunoSEQ multiplex PCR; in TCRdb, only in-frame clones are kept and a portion is missing. The repertoire consists of approximately 79,000 clones, with around 95% occurring once and the leading ten covering less than 0.75%. This material consisted of peripheral blood, taken in the second trimester of pregnancy. The genes are TRBV10-3 and TRBJ2-2, with D perhaps TRBD1 (5 bases). The receptor was derived from a female donor in good health, enrolled as a control in a pregnancy study. The CDR3 DNA reads TGTGCCATCAGTGGGGGCAGGGTGAACACCGGGGAGCTGTTTTTT. It translates to CAISGGRVNTGELFF.